What follows describes a single T cell receptor (beta chain). This sample stems from a study of cytomegalovirus exposure and HLA in healthy donors. This CDR3 has 17 amino acids. V was pared by 0 bases and J by 7 bases, with 18 bases between. In germline, CDR1 is LNHNV, CDR2 YYDKDF (reference sequence). PCR amplification relied on 60 Vbeta primers (plus 13 Jbeta primers). The data were produced by immunoSEQ multiplex PCR, yet TCRdb's version contains in-frame clones alone and is incomplete. The table has about 52,000 clones, roughly 60% seen once. What was sequenced was PBMCs. The chain joins TRBV15 to TRBJ2-2; a possible D gene is TRBD2 (6 bases). This clonotype was sampled from a human donor in good health. The CDR3 DNA reads as TGTGCCACCAGCAGAGAACGGGATCGGGGGAATGGCGGGGAGCTGTTTTTT. The encoded protein is CATSRERDRGNGGELFF.